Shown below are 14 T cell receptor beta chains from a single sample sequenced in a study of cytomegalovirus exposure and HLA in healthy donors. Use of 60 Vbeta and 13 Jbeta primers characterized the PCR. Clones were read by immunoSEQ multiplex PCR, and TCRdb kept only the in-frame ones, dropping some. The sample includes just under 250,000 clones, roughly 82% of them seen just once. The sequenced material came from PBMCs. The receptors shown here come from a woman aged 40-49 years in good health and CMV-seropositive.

The CDR3 DNA reads as TGTGCCAGCAGCCCCTCTAGGGGGCTGAGCACTGAAGCTTTCTTT. Translating gives CASSPSRGLSTEAFF. The chain is built from TRBV5-4 and TRBJ1-1, with 7 bases identical to TRBD1. J gave up 4 bases and V 4 bases, and 10 bases lay outside the gene matches. In germline, CDR1 is SGHNT, CDR2 YYREEE (reference sequence). The CDR3 extends over 15 amino acids. Drawing the rest from reference TRBV5-4 and TRBJ1-1, the complete variable domain is ETGVTQSPTHLIKTRGQQVTLRCSSQSGHNTVSWYQQALGQGPQFIFQYYREEENGRGNFPPRFSGLQFPNYSSELNVNALELDDSALYLCASSPSRGLSTEAFFGQGTRLTVV.

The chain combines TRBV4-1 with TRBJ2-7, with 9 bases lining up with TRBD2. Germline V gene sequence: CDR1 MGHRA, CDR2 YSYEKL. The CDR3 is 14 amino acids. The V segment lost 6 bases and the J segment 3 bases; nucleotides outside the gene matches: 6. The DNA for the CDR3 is TGCGCCAGCAGGTTAGCGGGAGCGCGCTACGAGCAGTACTTC. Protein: CASRLAGARYEQYF.

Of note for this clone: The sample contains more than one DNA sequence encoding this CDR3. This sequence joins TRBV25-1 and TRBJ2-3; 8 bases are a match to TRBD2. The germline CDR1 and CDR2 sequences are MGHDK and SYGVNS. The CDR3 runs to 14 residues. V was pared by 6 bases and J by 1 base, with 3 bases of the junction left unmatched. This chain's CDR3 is CASSTGGGTDTQYF. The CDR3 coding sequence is TGTGCCAGCAGCACGGGGGGGGGCACAGATACGCAGTATTTT.

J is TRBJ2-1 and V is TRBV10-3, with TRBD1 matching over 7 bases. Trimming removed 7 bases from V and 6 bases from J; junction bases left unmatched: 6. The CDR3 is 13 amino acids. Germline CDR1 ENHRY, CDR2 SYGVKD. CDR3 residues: CAITSQGVNEQFF. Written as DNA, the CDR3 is TGTGCCATCACGAGTCAGGGGGTCAATGAGCAGTTCTTC.

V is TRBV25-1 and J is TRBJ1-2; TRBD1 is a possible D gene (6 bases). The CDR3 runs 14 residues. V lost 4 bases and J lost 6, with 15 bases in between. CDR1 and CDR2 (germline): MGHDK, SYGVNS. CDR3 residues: CASSAHRDFDGYTF. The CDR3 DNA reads TGTGCCAGCAGTGCACACAGGGATTTCGATGGCTACACCTTC.

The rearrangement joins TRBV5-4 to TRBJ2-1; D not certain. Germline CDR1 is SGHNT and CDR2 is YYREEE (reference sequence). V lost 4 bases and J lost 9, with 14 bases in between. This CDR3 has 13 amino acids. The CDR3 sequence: CASSPPIDGEQFF. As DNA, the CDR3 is TGTGCCAGCAGCCCCCCTATAGATGGTGAGCAGTTCTTC.

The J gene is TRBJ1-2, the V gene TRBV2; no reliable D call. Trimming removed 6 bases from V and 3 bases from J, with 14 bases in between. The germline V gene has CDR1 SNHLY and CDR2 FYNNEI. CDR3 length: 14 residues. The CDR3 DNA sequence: TGTGCCAGCAGAGCCGGGTCTGGCGACTATGGCTACACCTTC. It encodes CASRAGSGDYGYTF.

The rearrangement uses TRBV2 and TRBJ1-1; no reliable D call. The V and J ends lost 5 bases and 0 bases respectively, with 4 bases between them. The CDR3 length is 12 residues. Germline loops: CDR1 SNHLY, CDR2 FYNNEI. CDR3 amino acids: CASSIMNTEAFF. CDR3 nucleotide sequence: TGTGCCAGCAGTATCATGAACACTGAAGCTTTCTTT.

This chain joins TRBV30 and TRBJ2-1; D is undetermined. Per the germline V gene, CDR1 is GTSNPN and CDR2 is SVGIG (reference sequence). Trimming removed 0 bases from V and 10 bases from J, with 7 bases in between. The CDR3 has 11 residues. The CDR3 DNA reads TGTGCCTGGAGTGTAATCGTGGAGCAGTTCTTC. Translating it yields CAWSVIVEQFF.

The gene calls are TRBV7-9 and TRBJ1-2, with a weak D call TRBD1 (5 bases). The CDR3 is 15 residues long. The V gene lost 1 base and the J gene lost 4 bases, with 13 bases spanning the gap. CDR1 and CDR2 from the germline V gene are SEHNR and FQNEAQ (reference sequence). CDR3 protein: CASSLVGREGYGYTF. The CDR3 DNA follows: TGTGCCAGCAGCTTAGTAGGCAGGGAAGGCTATGGCTACACCTTC.

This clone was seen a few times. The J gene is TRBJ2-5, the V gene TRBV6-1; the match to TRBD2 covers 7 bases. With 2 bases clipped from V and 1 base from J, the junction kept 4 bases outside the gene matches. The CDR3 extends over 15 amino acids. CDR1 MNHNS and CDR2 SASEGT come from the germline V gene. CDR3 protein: CASSELGRGQETQYF. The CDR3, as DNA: TGTGCCAGCAGTGAATTGGGGAGGGGCCAAGAGACCCAGTACTTC.

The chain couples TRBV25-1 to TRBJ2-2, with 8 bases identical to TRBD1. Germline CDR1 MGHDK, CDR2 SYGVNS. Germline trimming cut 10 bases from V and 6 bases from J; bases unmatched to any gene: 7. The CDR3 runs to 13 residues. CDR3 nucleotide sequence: TGTGCCACCGGACAGGGTTGGTCCGGGGAGCTGTTTTTT. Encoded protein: CATGQGWSGELFF.

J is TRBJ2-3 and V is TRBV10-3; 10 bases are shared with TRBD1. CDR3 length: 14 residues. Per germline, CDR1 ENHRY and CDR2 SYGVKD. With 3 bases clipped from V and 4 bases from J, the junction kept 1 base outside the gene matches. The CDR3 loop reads CAISEGTGADTQYF. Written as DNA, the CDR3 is TGTGCCATCAGTGAAGGGACAGGGGCAGATACGCAGTATTTT.

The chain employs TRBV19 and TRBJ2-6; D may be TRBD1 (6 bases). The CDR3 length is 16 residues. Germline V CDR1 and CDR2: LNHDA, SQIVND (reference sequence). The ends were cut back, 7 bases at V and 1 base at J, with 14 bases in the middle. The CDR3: CASTLLGASGANVLTF. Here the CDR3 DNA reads TGTGCCAGTACTCTGCTGGGGGCTTCTGGGGCCAACGTCCTGACTTTC.